The 16 T cell receptor beta chains below come from one sample, sequenced in a study of graft-versus-host responses after intestinal transplantation. Graft-derived tissue was subjected to processing to liberate intraepithelial and lamina propria lymphocytes. TCRdb's copy holds only in-frame clones and misses some; the assay was immunoSEQ multiplex PCR. The sample has some 13,000 clones; about 67% are singletons. Sequenced material: ileum tissue, taken 16 days after intestinal transplant. The receptors originated from a human patient who received an intestinal transplant, so some T cells may come from the graft donor.

V and J are TRBV6-5 and TRBJ2-7, with TRBD2 matching 9 bases. This CDR3 has 14 amino acids. V dropped 0 bases and J dropped 4; count of bases not matched to a gene: 1. The germline CDR1 and CDR2 sequences are MNHEY and SVGAGI. The CDR3 loop reads CASSYSTSGYEQYF. CDR3 DNA sequence: TGTGCCAGCAGTTACTCGACTAGCGGTTACGAGCAGTACTTC.

The V call is TRBV4-1, the J call TRBJ1-4; 7 bases fit TRBD1. V shed 5 bases and J 6 bases; nucleotides not matched to a gene: 18. The germline CDR1 and CDR2 sequences are MGHRA and YSYEKL. The CDR3 spans 18 residues. CDR3 protein: CASSGRQGSGSAYEKLFF. The DNA of the CDR3 is TGCGCCAGCAGCGGGCGACAGGGATCAGGATCGGCTTATGAAAAACTGTTTTTT.

This chain links TRBV4-1 with TRBJ2-1, with 8 bases aligning to TRBD1. J was trimmed by 8 bases and V by 2 bases; bases with no gene match: 5. The germline V gene has CDR1 MGHRA and CDR2 YSYEKL. The CDR3 totals 14 residues. CDR3 sequence (DNA): TGCGCCAGCAGCCAACGGACAGGGCTAGATGAGCAGTTCTTC. Encoded protein: CASSQRTGLDEQFF.

The chain couples TRBV9 to TRBJ2-1; no clear D gene. Germline assignment: CDR1 SGDLS and CDR2 YYNGEE. V lost 4 bases and J lost 3, with 11 bases in between. This CDR3 region has 14 residues. The CDR3 coding sequence is TGTGCCAGCAGCTCCAGGTCCCTCTACAATGAGCAGTTCTTC. It encodes CASSSRSLYNEQFF.

This clone has a single count. The chain joins TRBV6-1 to TRBJ1-2; perhaps TRBD1 as D (5 bases). Germline CDR1 reads MNHNS; CDR2 reads SASEGT. V lost 4 bases and J lost 4, with 19 bases in between. This CDR3 contains 16 residues. This chain's CDR3 is CASSVLRDGRIYGYTF. CDR3 nucleotide sequence: TGTGCCAGCAGTGTCCTCCGGGACGGGAGGATCTATGGCTACACCTTC.

This clone appeared a few times. This sequence joins TRBV10-3 and TRBJ2-7; a weak D match, TRBD2 (5 bases). The V gene's germline CDR1 is ENHRY and CDR2 SYGVKD. With 4 bases removed from V and 3 bases from J, the gap between germline ends came to 25 bases. This CDR3 comprises 18 residues. This CDR3 reads CAISGPPLSRNSDYEQYF. CDR3 coding DNA: TGTGCCATCAGTGGTCCGCCGCTGTCGAGGAATAGCGACTACGAGCAGTACTTC.

V is TRBV18 and J is TRBJ2-3; TRBD2 agrees at 12 bases. V lost 4 bases and J lost 7; bases outside the gene matches: 3. The germline CDR1 and CDR2 sequences are KGHSH and LQKENI. This CDR3 spans 14 amino acids. This CDR3 reads CASSLGLAGYTQYF. CDR3 in DNA: TGTGCCAGCTCACTCGGACTAGCGGGATATACGCAGTATTTT.

The chain employs TRBV5-1 and TRBJ1-1; a possible D gene is TRBD1 (6 bases). From germline, CDR1 is SGHRS and CDR2 YFSETQ. The ends were cut back, 1 base at V and 5 bases at J, with 12 bases in the middle. The CDR3 is 14 amino acids. This CDR3 reads CASSLTGRSTEAFF. The DNA of the CDR3 is TGCGCCAGCAGCTTGACAGGGCGGAGTACTGAAGCTTTCTTT. Variable domain in full (rest from reference TRBV5-1 and TRBJ1-1): KAGVTQTPRYLIKTRGQQVTLSCSPISGHRSVSWYQQTPGQGLQFLFEYFSETQRNKGNFPGRFSGRQFSNSRSEMNVSTLELGDSALYLCASSLTGRSTEAFFGQGTRLTVV.

The chain couples TRBV5-1 to TRBJ1-4; TRBD1 aligns across 8 bases. In germline, CDR1 is SGHRS, CDR2 YFSETQ. V lost 4 bases, J lost 3 bases, and 5 bases stayed unmatched. The CDR3 length is 15 residues. The CDR3 DNA reads as TGCGCCAGCAGCGCGATACAGGGGGCTAATGAAAAACTGTTTTTT. It yields the protein CASSAIQGANEKLFF.

This clone has a handful of counts. The chain recombines TRBV6-5 with TRBJ2-7; 15 positions agree with TRBD2. The CDR3 is 15 residues long. Germline V gene data show CDR1 as MNHEY and CDR2 as SVGAGI. Trimming took 5 bases from V and 4 from J; bases not matched to a gene: 3. The CDR3 DNA sequence: TGTGCCAGCAGTCGCGGGACTAGCGGGGGGTACGAGCAGTACTTC. Its translation is CASSRGTSGGYEQYF.

The chain carries TRBV19 and TRBJ2-3; 7 positions match TRBD1. The CDR3 extends over 15 amino acids. Germline V gene lookup returns CDR1 LNHDA and CDR2 SQIVND (reference sequence). Unmatched junction bases numbered 6, after V lost 5 bases and J lost 1 base. CDR3 bases: TGTGCCAGTAGTCTGACAGGGATGGGCACAGATACGCAGTATTTT. Its translation: CASSLTGMGTDTQYF.

The chain joins TRBV4-1 to TRBJ2-7; 7 nucleotides match TRBD1. Trimming took 2 bases from V and 2 from J; bases not matched to a gene: 6. The CDR3 has 15 amino acids. Per germline, CDR1 MGHRA and CDR2 YSYEKL. CDR3 region: CASSQSTGITYEQYF. Written as DNA, the CDR3 is TGCGCCAGCAGCCAATCGACAGGGATCACCTACGAGCAGTACTTC.

The chain is built from TRBV7-9 and TRBJ1-1, with a possible D match to TRBD1 (5 bases). CDR3 length: 15 amino acids. CDR1 is SEHNR, CDR2 FQNEAQ, per germline (reference sequence). The V end lost 2 bases, the J end lost 4 bases, and 14 bases lay between the germline ends. DNA for the CDR3: TGTGCCAGCAGCTTACCAGGGAGGGCAAGCACTGAAGCTTTCTTT. This sequence encodes CASSLPGRASTEAFF.

The chain joins TRBV6-1 to TRBJ2-3; 10 bases agree with TRBD2. Germline-derived CDR1 and CDR2 are MNHNS and SASEGT. V trimming: 2 bases; J trimming: 4 bases; junction bases outside the gene matches: 12. The CDR3 contains 18 residues. The CDR3 sequence: CASSEFQRGGVKADTQYF. DNA for the CDR3: TGTGCCAGCAGTGAATTCCAGCGGGGGGGCGTTAAGGCAGATACGCAGTATTTT.

This sequence joins TRBV7-9 and TRBJ2-2; 7 nucleotides agree with TRBD1. V lost 5 bases to trimming and J lost 1 base; unmatched junction nucleotides: 7. Looked up from germline, CDR1 is SEHNR and CDR2 is FQNEAQ (reference sequence). The CDR3 is made up of 16 amino acids. CDR3 in DNA: TGTGCCAGCAGCCCAAGACAGGGTCAGAACACCGGGGAGCTGTTTTTT. Translating it yields CASSPRQGQNTGELFF.

The chain has TRBV2 and TRBJ2-7; 8 nucleotides match TRBD2. Per the germline V gene, CDR1 is SNHLY and CDR2 is FYNNEI. The CDR3 is 14 residues long. V lost 3 bases to trimming and J lost 4 bases; unmatched junction nucleotides: 5. The CDR3 loop reads CASSDLAGLYEQYF. The CDR3 nucleotides read TGTGCCAGCAGTGACTTAGCGGGACTTTACGAGCAGTACTTC.